The source of this TCR beta chain is a study of control samples from healthy donors and cancer patients. The germline gives CDR1 MNHNS, CDR2 SASEGT. CDR3 length equals 15 residues. V dropped 1 base and J dropped 5 bases, with 15 bases sitting between them. Repertoires were generated with immunoSEQ multiplex PCR, while TCRdb's copy carries only in-frame clones and drops some. The sample contains some 150,000 clones, about 90% of which appear only once. The TCR was taken from a man between 18 and 35 years old in good health. The sample taken for sequencing was blood. This chain joins TRBV6-1 and TRBJ2-7; perhaps TRBD2 as D (5 bases). In nucleotides, the CDR3 is TGTGCCAGCAGTGAAGTAGGGCTTGGAGGCCACGAGCAGTACTTC. The encoded protein is CASSEVGLGGHEQYF.